This T cell receptor (beta chain) was retrieved from a study of CD8 T cells in Susac syndrome. An amount of RNA that ranged from roughly 0.45 to 1 ug was reverse transcribed with random hexamers. Amplification of TCR beta CDR3 by immunoSEQ multiplex PCR spanned 54 Vbeta and 13 Jbeta. TCRdb reanalysed the immunoSEQ multiplex PCR reads using MiXCR and keeps one entry per CDR3 protein. In the table there are around 190,000 distinct CDR3 sequences, 85% to 95% of which are singletons. Trimming pared 2 bases from V and 5 bases from J, leaving 12 bases between. Germline CDR1 MNHEY, CDR2 SMNVEV (reference sequence). The CDR3 runs 14 residues. Sequencing of TCR beta was performed on blood CD8+ and CD4+ T cells. Patients with stable or active relapsing-remitting disease, all of them treatment-naive, made up the multiple sclerosis controls. Negative isolation was used for CD8+ and CD4+ T cells and FACS enrichment for TEMRA cells.

This chain links TRBV27 with TRBJ1-1; D gene ambiguous. The sequence was obtained from a human donor with multiple sclerosis. The material sequenced was CD8+ T cells from PBMCs. CDR3 nucleotides: TGTGCCAGCAGTTTACATCACACGGGGACTGAAGCTTTCTTT. It yields the protein CASSLHHTGTEAFF.